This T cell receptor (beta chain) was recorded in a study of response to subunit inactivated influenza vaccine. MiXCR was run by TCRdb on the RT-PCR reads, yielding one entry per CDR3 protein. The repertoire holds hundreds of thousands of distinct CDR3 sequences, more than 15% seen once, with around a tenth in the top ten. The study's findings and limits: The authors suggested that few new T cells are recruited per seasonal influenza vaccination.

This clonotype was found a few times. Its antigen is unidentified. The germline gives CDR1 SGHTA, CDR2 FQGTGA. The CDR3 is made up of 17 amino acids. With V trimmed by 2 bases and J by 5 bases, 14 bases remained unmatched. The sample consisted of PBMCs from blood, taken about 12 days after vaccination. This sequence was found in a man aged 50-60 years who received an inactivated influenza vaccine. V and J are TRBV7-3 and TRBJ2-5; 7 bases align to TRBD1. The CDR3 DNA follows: TGTGCCAGCAGCTTACCAATAAGGGGGCCACGGCGGGAGACCCAGTACTTC. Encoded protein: CASSLPIRGPRRETQYF.